This TCR beta chain was identified during a study of blood T cell repertoires in COVID-19. Enrolled through a virtual design, the participants were between roughly 18 and 90 years of age and came from about two dozen US areas. In the authors' workflow: Researchers report that nucleated cell counts were estimated from reference gene primer amplification. Some clones are missing from TCRdb's copy, which holds only in-frame ones; the method was immunoSEQ multiplex PCR. V and J calls and clone size follow that table, whereas D and trimming were derived from the DNA. The sample contains about 180,000 clones, approximately 85% of which appear only once. The CDR3 totals 17 residues. V shed 0 bases, J shed 0 bases, and the junction held 8 bases outside the gene matches. In germline, CDR1 is GTSNPN, CDR2 SVGIG (reference sequence).

This TCR was recovered from a man aged 35 to 55 who had recovered from COVID-19. Sequences were obtained from PBMCs or T cells enriched from blood (not recorded which). The chain couples TRBV30 to TRBJ2-1, with 7 bases fitting TRBD2. In DNA form, the CDR3 reads TGTGCCTGGAGTGTCTTCCCCGGGGGGAGCTCCTACAATGAGCAGTTCTTC. It codes for CAWSVFPGGSSYNEQFF.